This T cell receptor beta chain comes out of a study of somatic mutations in cytotoxic T cells in rheumatoid arthritis. Details on this clone: Its antigen is undetermined.

Authors' data handling: Rarely did patient CD8+ clones above 1% match published virus-specific TCRB sequences. Libraries were prepared by immunoSEQ multiplex PCR; TCRdb keeps only in-frame clonotypes and omits some of them. V and J calls and clone size are given by that table; D and trimming were obtained from the DNA. The sample records some 15,000 clones, approximately 75% being singletons. Study observations and caveats: Of 65 patients, fewer than 10 had a largest CD8+ clone that exceeded 20% of CD8+ cells.

The study pulled out CD4+ and CD8+ cells with positive magnetic bead selection and then checked their purity by flow cytometry. The CDR3 runs 15 residues. V shed 0 bases, J shed 7 bases, and the junction held 5 bases outside the gene matches. The V gene's germline CDR1 is SGHRS and CDR2 YFSETQ. Sequencing was performed on CD8+ T cells sorted from blood. The receptor was isolated from an adult with rheumatoid arthritis. The chain joins TRBV5-1 to TRBJ2-1; 9 bases are a match to TRBD1. CDR3 sequence reads: CASSLAQGARNEQFF. CDR3 in DNA: TGCGCCAGCAGCTTGGCACAGGGGGCACGAAATGAGCAGTTCTTC. The complete variable domain, with remaining parts taken from reference TRBV5-1 and TRBJ2-1, reads KAGVTQTPRYLIKTRGQQVTLSCSPISGHRSVSWYQQTPGQGLQFLFEYFSETQRNKGNFPGRFSGRQFSNSRSEMNVSTLELGDSALYLCASSLAQGARNEQFFGPGTRLTVL.